These 17 T cell receptor beta chains were all obtained from the same sample, sequenced in a study of blood T cell repertoires in COVID-19. Profiling relied on immunoSEQ multiplex PCR, and the TCRdb table lists in-frame clones only, not all of them. The sample shows more than 250,000 clones, 84% of them seen only once. Sequencing was performed on peripheral blood. All receptors come from a human donor in a cohort sampled during active COVID-19.

Here the CDR3 DNA reads TGTGCCAGCAGCCCCAGACAGGGGGCGAGGGGCTACACCTTC. Residues: CASSPRQGARGYTF. The gene calls are TRBV3-1 (or the pseudogene TRBV3-2) and TRBJ1-2, with TRBD1 matching over 10 bases. CDR3 length equals 14 residues. V lost 4 bases, J lost 8 bases, and 7 bases stayed unmatched. Germline lookup yields CDR1 LGHDT and CDR2 YNNKEL (reference sequence).

This clone was observed a few times. The chain couples TRBV5-1 to TRBJ2-2; 7 bases are a match to TRBD1. From germline, CDR1 is SGHRS and CDR2 YFSETQ. J was trimmed by 3 bases and V by 4 bases; bases with no gene match: 6. The CDR3 spans 15 residues. The CDR3 nucleotides read TGCGCCAGCAGCCGCGACAGGGCACACACCGGGGAGCTGTTTTTT. Encoded protein: CASSRDRAHTGELFF. The full variable domain, completed using reference TRBV5-1 and TRBJ2-2, is KAGVTQTPRYLIKTRGQQVTLSCSPISGHRSVSWYQQTPGQGLQFLFEYFSETQRNKGNFPGRFSGRQFSNSRSEMNVSTLELGDSALYLCASSRDRAHTGELFFGEGSRLTVL.

V is TRBV24-1 and J is TRBJ2-6; the match to TRBD1 covers 10 bases. This CDR3 contains 19 residues. Germline CDR1 is KGHDR and CDR2 is SFDVKD. The V segment lost 2 bases and the J segment 0 bases; nucleotides outside the gene matches: 6. CDR3 protein: CATSDSLGQGSSGANVLTF. In DNA form, the CDR3 reads TGTGCCACCAGTGATTCGCTGGGACAGGGGAGCTCTGGGGCCAACGTCCTGACTTTC.

This clone was recorded only once. The chain is built from TRBV19 and TRBJ2-1; 7 nucleotides line up with TRBD1. Looked up from germline, CDR1 is LNHDA and CDR2 is SQIVND (reference sequence). Unmatched junction bases numbered 2, after V lost 3 bases and J lost 0 bases. The CDR3 runs to 15 residues. CDR3 loop: CASSMDRSSYNEQFF. CDR3 coding DNA: TGTGCCAGTAGTATGGACAGGAGCTCCTACAATGAGCAGTTCTTC.

The V call is TRBV3-1 (or the pseudogene TRBV3-2), the J call TRBJ1-4; tentatively, D is TRBD1 (5 bases). This CDR3 is built from 14 residues. Trimming pared 4 bases from V and 0 bases from J, leaving 6 bases between. The germline CDR1 and CDR2 sequences are LGHDT and YNNKEL (reference sequence). The CDR3 region has the DNA TGTGCCAGCAGCCGGGGCGCAACTAATGAAAAACTGTTTTTT. It encodes CASSRGATNEKLFF.

A note on this clone: One junction end does not reproduce the germline sequence, and a read error may be involved. The V and J genes are TRBV19 and TRBJ1-1; a weak D match, TRBD1 (6 bases). Looked up from germline, CDR1 is LNHDA and CDR2 is SQIVND (reference sequence). This CDR3 comprises 13 residues. The CDR3 bases are TGTGCCAGTAGTCTCCAACGGGACACAGAAGCTTTCTTT. Residues: CASSLQRDTEAFF.

The chain uses TRBV3-1 (or the pseudogene TRBV3-2) and TRBJ1-1; tentative D call: TRBD1 (5 bases). CDR1 LGHDT and CDR2 YNNKEL come from the germline V gene (reference sequence). Trimming shortened V by 2 bases and J by 5 bases, and 9 bases separated the two germline ends. The CDR3 totals 13 residues. CDR3 protein: CASSQLGLTEAFF. The CDR3 region has the DNA TGTGCCAGCAGCCAACTGGGACTTACTGAAGCTTTCTTT.

V gene TRBV25-1 combines with J gene TRBJ2-1; 8 bases line up with TRBD2. This CDR3 is built from 16 residues. In germline, CDR1 is MGHDK, CDR2 SYGVNS. The ends lost 3 bases at V and 4 bases at J; junction bases unmatched: 8. CDR3 in amino acids: CASSDQSSGRYNEQFF. The CDR3 coding sequence is TGTGCCAGCAGTGATCAGTCCAGCGGGAGATACAATGAGCAGTTCTTC.

Only one count was recorded for this clone. V gene TRBV11-3 combines with J gene TRBJ2-1; 8 bases agree with TRBD2. The CDR3 consists of 15 residues. CDR1 SGHNT and CDR2 YENEEA come from the germline V gene. Trimming at V came to 4 bases and at J to 3 bases, leaving 5 bases not matched to a gene. CDR3 protein: CASSSSGGSYNEQFF. CDR3 nucleotides: TGTGCCAGCAGCTCAAGCGGGGGAAGCTACAATGAGCAGTTCTTC.

This clone was counted a single time. The V call is TRBV12-3 or TRBV12-4, the J call TRBJ1-2; D unclear. This CDR3 has 13 residues. The V and J ends lost 1 base and 8 bases respectively, with 11 bases between them. The CDR3 DNA reads TGTGCCAGCAGTTTAGGAGTAGACAAAGGCTACACCTTC. This codes for CASSLGVDKGYTF.

This chain joins TRBV9 and TRBJ1-2; TRBD1 matches at 8 bases. The V gene's germline CDR1 is SGDLS and CDR2 YYNGEE. V lost 3 bases, J lost 0 bases, and 28 bases stayed unmatched. The CDR3 covers 23 residues. The CDR3 DNA sequence: TGTGCCAGCAGCGGATGGGGTATTGGACAGGGAAAGGCGACTCCCCCAGCTAACTATGGCTACACCTTC. Protein sequence: CASSGWGIGQGKATPPANYGYTF. The variable domain in full, completed from reference TRBV9 and TRBJ1-2, reads DSGVTQTPKHLITATGQRVTLRCSPRSGDLSVYWYQQSLDQGLQFLIQYYNGEERAKGNILERFSAQQFPDLHSELNLSSLELGDSALYFCASSGWGIGQGKATPPANYGYTFGSGTRLTVV.

The V call is TRBV6-5, the J call TRBJ2-1; no definite D call. V lost 4 bases and J lost 0, with 10 bases in between. This CDR3 region has 15 residues. The V gene's germline CDR1 is MNHEY and CDR2 SVGAGI. The CDR3 DNA reads TGTGCCAGCAGTTTTCGAGTGAGCTCCTACAATGAGCAGTTCTTC. Protein product: CASSFRVSSYNEQFF.

The chain uses TRBV12-2 and TRBJ1-2; the D call TRBD1 from the table was never checked on the DNA. TRBV12-2 is assigned pseudogene status. The CDR3 covers 16 residues. CDR3 sequence reads: CASRLGYRERDYGYTF. The CDR3 DNA reads as TGTGCAAGTCGCTTAGGGTACAGGGAGAGAGACTATGGCTACACCTTC.

V and J are TRBV6-8 and TRBJ2-7; 9 bases are shared with TRBD2. The CDR3 totals 19 residues. Germline CDR1 is MNHGY and CDR2 is SAAAGT. V was pared by 2 bases and J by 0 bases, with 14 bases of the junction left unmatched. As DNA, the CDR3 is TGTGCCAGCAGTTACGGCGTTCCTAGCGGGGATTCAAGCTCCTACGAGCAGTACTTC. This sequence encodes CASSYGVPSGDSSSYEQYF.

This chain joins TRBV5-1 and TRBJ2-5, with TRBD2 matching over 14 bases. V shed 4 bases and J 4 bases; nucleotides not matched to a gene: 6. The CDR3 contains 16 residues. The germline V gene encodes CDR1 SGHRS and CDR2 YFSETQ. CDR3 DNA: TGCGCCAGCAGCCGAGGGACTAGCGGGAGTGGAGAGACCCAGTACTTC. It yields the protein CASSRGTSGSGETQYF.

This sequence joins TRBV9 and TRBJ1-6; D is unresolved. The CDR3 length is 13 residues. Germline CDR1 SGDLS, CDR2 YYNGEE. V lost 0 bases to trimming and J lost 10 bases, with 8 bases between them. The DNA of the CDR3 is TGTGCCAGCAGCGTAGAGGGCGGGTCACCCCTCCACTTT. It codes for CASSVEGGSPLHF.

In this sample, this clone turned up once. This chain connects TRBV7-3 to TRBJ2-1; no reliable D call. CDR3 length: 13 residues. Trimming pared 1 base from V and 6 bases from J, leaving 7 bases between. In germline, CDR1 is SGHTA, CDR2 FQGTGA. In DNA form, the CDR3 reads TGTGCCAGCAGCTTAAGTACTTTCAATGAGCAGTTCTTC. It encodes CASSLSTFNEQFF.